This T cell receptor (beta chain) was recovered during a study of early T cells in non-severe SARS-CoV-2 infection. The table lists this clonotype with many counts. Each single cDNA molecule received a unique molecular identifier. MiXCR, run by TCRdb on the 5' RACE reads, gives a single entry per CDR3 protein. The table includes around 30,000 distinct CDR3 sequences, roughly 5.7% detected once. Unmatched junction bases numbered 10, after V lost 0 bases and J lost 8 bases. Germline assignment: CDR1 DFQATT and CDR2 SNEGSKA (reference sequence). This CDR3 has 15 residues. J is TRBJ2-1 and V is TRBV20-1; 7 bases are a match to TRBD2. Sequenced input: whole blood. This clonotype originated in an adult who was a healthcare worker with PCR-confirmed SARS-CoV-2 infection or an uninfected control (not recorded which). The CDR3 DNA reads as TGCAGTGCTAGAGATCCAAGCGGGGCAGGCGATGAGCAGTTCTTC. Translated: CSARDPSGAGDEQFF.